The TCR beta chain described here comes from a study of T cells in Graves' hyperthyroidism and ophthalmopathy. Trimming cost V 6 bases and J 10 bases; bases outside gene matches: 7. CDR1 and CDR2 from the germline V gene are ENHRY and SYGVKD. This CDR3 has 12 residues. Clinical symptoms, serum thyroxine, TRAb, thyroid ultrasound and orbital computed tomography informed diagnoses. RNA transcripts gave rise to amplified TCR beta CDR3 regions. HTBI primers were used for first-round RT-PCR of the TCR CDR3. TCRdb reprocessed the multiplex PCR reads with MiXCR, giving one entry per CDR3 protein. Here the sample spans 450,000 to 700,000 distinct CDR3 sequences, around 45% being singletons.

Sequencing used peripheral blood or thyroid tissue (not recorded which). This rearrangement joins TRBV10-3 to TRBJ1-2, with TRBD1 matching over 8 bases. The receptor was derived from an adult woman with Graves' disease, either hyperthyroidism or ophthalmopathy (not recorded which). CDR3 protein: CAISIQGGIYTF. Here the CDR3 DNA reads TGTGCCATCAGCATACAGGGGGGGATCTACACCTTC.